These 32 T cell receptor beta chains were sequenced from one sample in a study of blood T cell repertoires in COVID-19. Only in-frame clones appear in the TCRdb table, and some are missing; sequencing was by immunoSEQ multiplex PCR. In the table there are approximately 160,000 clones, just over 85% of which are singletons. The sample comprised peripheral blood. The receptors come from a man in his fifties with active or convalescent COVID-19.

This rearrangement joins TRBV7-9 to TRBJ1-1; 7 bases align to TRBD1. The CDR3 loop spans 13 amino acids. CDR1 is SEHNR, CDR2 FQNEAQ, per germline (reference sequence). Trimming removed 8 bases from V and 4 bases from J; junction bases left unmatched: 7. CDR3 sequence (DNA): TGTGCCAGCCACAGGGGCAGGAGCACTGAAGCTTTCTTT. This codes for CASHRGRSTEAFF.

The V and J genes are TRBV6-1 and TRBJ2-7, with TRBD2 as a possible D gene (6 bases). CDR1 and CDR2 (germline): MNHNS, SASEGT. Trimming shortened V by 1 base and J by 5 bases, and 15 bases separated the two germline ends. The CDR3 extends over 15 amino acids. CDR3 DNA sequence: TGTGCCAGCAGTGAAGAAGAGGGAGGAAGCCACGAGCAGTACTTC. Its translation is CASSEEEGGSHEQYF.

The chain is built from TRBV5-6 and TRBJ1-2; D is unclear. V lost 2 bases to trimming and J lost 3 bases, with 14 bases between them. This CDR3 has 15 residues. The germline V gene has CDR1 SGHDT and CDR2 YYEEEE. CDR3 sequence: CASSLRWFQDYGYTF. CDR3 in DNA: TGTGCCAGCAGCTTAAGGTGGTTTCAGGACTATGGCTACACCTTC. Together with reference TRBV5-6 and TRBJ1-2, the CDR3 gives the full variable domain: DAGVTQSPTHLIKTRGQQVTLRCSPKSGHDTVSWYQQALGQGPQFIFQYYEEEERQRGNFPDRFSGHQFPNYSSELNVNALLLGDSALYLCASSLRWFQDYGYTFGSGTRLTVV.

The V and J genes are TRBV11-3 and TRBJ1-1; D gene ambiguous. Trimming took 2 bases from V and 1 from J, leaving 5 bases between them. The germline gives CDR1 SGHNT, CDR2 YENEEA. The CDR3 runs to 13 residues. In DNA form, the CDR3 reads TGTGCCAGCAGCTTATCCGGGAACACTGAAGCTTTCTTT. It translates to CASSLSGNTEAFF.

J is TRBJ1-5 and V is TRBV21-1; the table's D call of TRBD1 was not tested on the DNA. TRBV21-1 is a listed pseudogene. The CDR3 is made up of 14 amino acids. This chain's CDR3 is CASIGTGSNQPQHF. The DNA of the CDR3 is TGTGCCAGCATTGGGACAGGGAGCAATCAGCCCCAGCATTTT.

The CDR3 nucleotides are TGCGCCAGCAGCCCCACCCAGGGTATAATCGGCTACACCTTC. Residues: CASSPTQGIIGYTF. This sequence joins TRBV4-3 and TRBJ1-2; D is possibly TRBD1 (5 bases). The CDR3 loop spans 14 amino acids. Germline V gene sequence: CDR1 LGHNA, CDR2 YSLEER. Between the trimmed V and J ends, which lost 4 bases and 8 bases, there was a span of 17 bases.

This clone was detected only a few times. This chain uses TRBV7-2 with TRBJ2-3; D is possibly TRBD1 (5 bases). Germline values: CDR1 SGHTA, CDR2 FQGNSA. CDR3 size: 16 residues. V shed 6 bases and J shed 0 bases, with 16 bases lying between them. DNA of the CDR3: TGTGCCAGCAGTTACAGGCCAAGTATTAGCACAGATACGCAGTATTTT. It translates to CASSYRPSISTDTQYF.

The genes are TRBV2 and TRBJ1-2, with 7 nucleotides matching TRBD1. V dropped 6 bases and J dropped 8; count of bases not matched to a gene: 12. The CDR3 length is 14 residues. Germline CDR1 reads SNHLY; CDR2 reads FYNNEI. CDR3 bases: TGTGCCAGCAGATACGACAGGGCCGAACCCGGCTACACCTTC. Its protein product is CASRYDRAEPGYTF.

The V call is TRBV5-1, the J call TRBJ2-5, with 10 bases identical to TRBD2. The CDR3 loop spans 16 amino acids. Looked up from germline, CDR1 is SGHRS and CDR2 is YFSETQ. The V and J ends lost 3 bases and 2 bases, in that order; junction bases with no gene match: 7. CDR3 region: CASSSLAGGRQETQYF. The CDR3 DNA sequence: TGCGCCAGCAGCTCCTTAGCGGGAGGAAGACAAGAGACCCAGTACTTC.

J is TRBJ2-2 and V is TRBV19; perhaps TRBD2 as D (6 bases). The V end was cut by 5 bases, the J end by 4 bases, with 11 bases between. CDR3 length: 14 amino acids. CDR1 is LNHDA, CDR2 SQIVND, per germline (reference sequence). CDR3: CASSASTSTGELFF. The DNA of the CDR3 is TGTGCCAGTAGTGCCTCGACTAGCACCGGGGAGCTGTTTTTT.

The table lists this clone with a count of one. The CDR3 DNA reads TGCGCCAGCAGCCAAGAGGGGCAGACCAATGAGCAGTTCTTC. Protein: CASSQEGQTNEQFF. The chain joins TRBV4-1 to TRBJ2-1; the D gene is possibly TRBD1 (5 bases). The germline CDR1 and CDR2 sequences are MGHRA and YSYEKL. The CDR3 extends over 14 amino acids. The ends were cut back, 0 bases at V and 6 bases at J, with 9 bases in the middle.

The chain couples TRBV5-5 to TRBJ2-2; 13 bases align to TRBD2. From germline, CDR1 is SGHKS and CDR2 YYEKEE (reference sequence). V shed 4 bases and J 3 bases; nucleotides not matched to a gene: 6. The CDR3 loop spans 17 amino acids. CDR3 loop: CASSAGLAGTYTGELFF. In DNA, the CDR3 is TGTGCCAGCAGCGCGGGACTAGCGGGGACCTACACCGGGGAGCTGTTTTTT. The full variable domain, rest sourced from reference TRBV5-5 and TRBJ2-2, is DAGVTQSPTHLIKTRGQQVTLRCSPISGHKSVSWYQQVLGQGPQFIFQYYEKEERGRGNFPDRFSARQFPNYSSELNVNALLLGDSALYLCASSAGLAGTYTGELFFGEGSRLTVL.

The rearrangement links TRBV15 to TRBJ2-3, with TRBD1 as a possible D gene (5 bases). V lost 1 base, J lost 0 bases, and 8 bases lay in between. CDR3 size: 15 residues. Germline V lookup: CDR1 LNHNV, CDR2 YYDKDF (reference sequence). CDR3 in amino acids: CATSRGQSSTDTQYF. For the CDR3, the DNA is TGTGCCACCAGCAGAGGACAGTCTAGCACAGATACGCAGTATTTT.

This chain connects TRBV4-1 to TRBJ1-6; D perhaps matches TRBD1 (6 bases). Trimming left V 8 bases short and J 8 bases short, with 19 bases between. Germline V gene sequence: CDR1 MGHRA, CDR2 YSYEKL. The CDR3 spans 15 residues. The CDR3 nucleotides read TGCGCCAGCCAGTCGTGGGACATGGGAGATTCACCCCTCCACTTT. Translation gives CASQSWDMGDSPLHF.

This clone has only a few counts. CDR3 DNA: TGTGCCAGCAGCGTTAGCGGGGGAAACGGAAACACCATATATTTT. Its protein product is CASSVSGGNGNTIYF. The chain recombines TRBV9 with TRBJ1-3; perhaps TRBD1 as D (5 bases). Germline V gene data show CDR1 as SGDLS and CDR2 as YYNGEE. The length of the CDR3 is 15 residues. Trimming removed 2 bases from V and 4 bases from J, with 13 bases in between.

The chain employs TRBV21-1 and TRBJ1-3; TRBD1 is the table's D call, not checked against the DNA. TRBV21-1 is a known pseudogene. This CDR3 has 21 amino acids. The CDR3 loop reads CASSKALSQGIPQYSGNTIYF. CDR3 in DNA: TGTGCCAGCAGCAAAGCGCTCTCCCAGGGGATCCCCCAATACTCTGGAAACACCATATATTTT.

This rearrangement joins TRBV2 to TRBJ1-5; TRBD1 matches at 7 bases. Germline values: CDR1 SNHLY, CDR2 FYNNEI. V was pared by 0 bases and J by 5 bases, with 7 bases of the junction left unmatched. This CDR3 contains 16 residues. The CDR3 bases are TGTGCCAGCAGTGAAGCGCAAGAGGGGGCATATCAGCCCCAGCATTTT. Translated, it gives CASSEAQEGAYQPQHF.

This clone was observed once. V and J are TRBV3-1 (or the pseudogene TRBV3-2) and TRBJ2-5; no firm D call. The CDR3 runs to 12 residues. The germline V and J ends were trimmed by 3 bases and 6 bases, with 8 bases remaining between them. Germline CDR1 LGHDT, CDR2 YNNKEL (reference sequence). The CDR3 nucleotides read TGTGCCAGCAGCCATAAAGCGAAGACCCAGTACTTC. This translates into CASSHKAKTQYF.

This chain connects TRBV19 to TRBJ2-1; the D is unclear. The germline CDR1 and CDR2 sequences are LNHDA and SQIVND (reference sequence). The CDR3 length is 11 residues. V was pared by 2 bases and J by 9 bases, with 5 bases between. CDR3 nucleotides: TGTGCCAGTAGTATACTGGCTGAGCAGTTCTTC. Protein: CASSILAEQFF.

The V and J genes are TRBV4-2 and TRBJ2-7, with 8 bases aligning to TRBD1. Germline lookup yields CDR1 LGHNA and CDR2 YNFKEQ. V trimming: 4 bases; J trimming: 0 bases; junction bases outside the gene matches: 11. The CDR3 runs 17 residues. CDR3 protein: CASSLYAGTGLSYEQYF. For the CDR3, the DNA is TGTGCCAGCAGCCTATACGCCGGGACAGGACTCTCCTACGAGCAGTACTTC.

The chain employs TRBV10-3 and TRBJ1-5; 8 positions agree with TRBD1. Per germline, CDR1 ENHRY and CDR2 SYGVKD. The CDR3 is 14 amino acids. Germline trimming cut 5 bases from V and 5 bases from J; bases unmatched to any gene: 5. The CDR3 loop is CAISSGQGDQPQHF. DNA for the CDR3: TGTGCCATCAGTTCTGGACAGGGAGATCAGCCCCAGCATTTT.

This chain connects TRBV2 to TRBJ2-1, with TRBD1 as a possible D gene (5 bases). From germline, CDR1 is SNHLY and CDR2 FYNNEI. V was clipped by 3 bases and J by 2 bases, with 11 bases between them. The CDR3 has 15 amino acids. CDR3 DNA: TGTGCCAGCAGTGACGGCGGACACGCCTACAATGAGCAGTTCTTC. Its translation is CASSDGGHAYNEQFF.

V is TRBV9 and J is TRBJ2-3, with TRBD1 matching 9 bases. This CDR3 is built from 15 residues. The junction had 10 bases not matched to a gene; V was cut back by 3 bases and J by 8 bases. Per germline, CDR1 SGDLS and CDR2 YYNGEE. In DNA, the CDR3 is TGTGCCAGCAGCGCCCCGACAGGGGGAGGAGGTACGCAGTATTTT. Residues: CASSAPTGGGGTQYF.

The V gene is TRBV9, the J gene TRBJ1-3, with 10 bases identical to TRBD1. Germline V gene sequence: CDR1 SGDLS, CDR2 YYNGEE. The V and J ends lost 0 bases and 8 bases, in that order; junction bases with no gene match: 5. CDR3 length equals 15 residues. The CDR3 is CASSVGDRGRYTIYF. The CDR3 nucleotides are TGTGCCAGCAGCGTAGGGGACAGGGGCCGGTACACCATATATTTT.

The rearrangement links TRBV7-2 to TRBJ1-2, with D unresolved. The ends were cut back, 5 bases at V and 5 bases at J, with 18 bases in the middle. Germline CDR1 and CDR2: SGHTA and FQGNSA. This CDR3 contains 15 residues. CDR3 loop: CASSPSGDPGYGYTF. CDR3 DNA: TGTGCCAGCAGCCCGTCGGGAGACCCGGGGTATGGCTACACCTTC.

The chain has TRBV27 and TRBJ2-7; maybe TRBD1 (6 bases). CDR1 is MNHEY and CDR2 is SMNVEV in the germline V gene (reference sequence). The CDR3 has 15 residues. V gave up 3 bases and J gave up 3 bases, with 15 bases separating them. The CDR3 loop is CASSFYPGVLYEQYF. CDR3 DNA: TGTGCCAGCAGTTTTTATCCAGGGGTTCTCTACGAGCAGTACTTC.

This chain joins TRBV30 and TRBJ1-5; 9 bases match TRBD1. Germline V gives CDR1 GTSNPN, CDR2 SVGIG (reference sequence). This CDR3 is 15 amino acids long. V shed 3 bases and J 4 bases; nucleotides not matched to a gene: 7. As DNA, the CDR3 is TGTGCCTGGAGCCCGGGACAGGGATCTAATCAGCCCCAGCATTTT. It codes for CAWSPGQGSNQPQHF.

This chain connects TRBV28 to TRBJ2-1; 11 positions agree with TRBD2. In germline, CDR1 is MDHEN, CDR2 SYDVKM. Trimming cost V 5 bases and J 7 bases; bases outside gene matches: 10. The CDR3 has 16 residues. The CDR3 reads CASSRVAGGIENEQFF. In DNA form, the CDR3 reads TGTGCCAGCAGTAGGGTAGCGGGAGGGATTGAGAATGAGCAGTTCTTC.

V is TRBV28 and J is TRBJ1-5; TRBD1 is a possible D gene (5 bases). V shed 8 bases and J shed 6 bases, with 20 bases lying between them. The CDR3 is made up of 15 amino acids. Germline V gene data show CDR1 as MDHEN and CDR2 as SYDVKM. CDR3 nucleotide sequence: TGTGCCAGCTACACAATGGGGGGGTTTGGTCAGCCCCAGCATTTT. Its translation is CASYTMGGFGQPQHF.

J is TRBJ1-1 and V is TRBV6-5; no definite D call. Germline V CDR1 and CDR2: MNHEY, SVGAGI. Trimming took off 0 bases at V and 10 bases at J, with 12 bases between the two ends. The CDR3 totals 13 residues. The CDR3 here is CASSYSREYRAFF. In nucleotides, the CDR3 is TGTGCCAGCAGTTACTCGCGGGAGTATCGAGCTTTCTTT.

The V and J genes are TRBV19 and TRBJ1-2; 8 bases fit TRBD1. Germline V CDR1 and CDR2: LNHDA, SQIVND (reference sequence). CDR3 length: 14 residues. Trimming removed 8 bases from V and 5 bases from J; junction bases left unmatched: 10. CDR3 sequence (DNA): TGTGCCAGTCGGCCGGGACAGGTGATTTATGGCTACACCTTC. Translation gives CASRPGQVIYGYTF.

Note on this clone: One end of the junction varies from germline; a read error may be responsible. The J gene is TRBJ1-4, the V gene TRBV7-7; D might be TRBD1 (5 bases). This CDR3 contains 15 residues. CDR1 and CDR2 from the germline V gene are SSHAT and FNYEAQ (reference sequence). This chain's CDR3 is CASSPGGSTNEKLFF. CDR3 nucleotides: TGTGCTAGCAGCCCGGGGGGATCAACTAATGAAAAACTGTTTTTT.